These 22 T cell receptor beta chains were all obtained from the same sample, sequenced in a study of blood T cell repertoires in COVID-19. Profiling relied on immunoSEQ multiplex PCR, and the TCRdb table lists in-frame clones only, not all of them. The data show over 150,000 clones, with 65% to 90% seen just once and roughly an eighth held by the top ten. The sequenced sample consisted of peripheral blood. The origin of the receptors is a human donor in a cohort sampled during active COVID-19.

The CDR3 region is CASSQDWYGGQPQHF. The CDR3, as DNA: TGCGCCAGCAGCCAAGATTGGTACGGGGGACAGCCCCAGCATTTT. This chain links TRBV4-1 with TRBJ1-5, with a weak D call TRBD1 (5 bases). There are 15 residues in the CDR3. The V gene lost 0 bases and the J gene lost 7 bases, with 13 bases spanning the gap. CDR1 and CDR2 (germline): MGHRA, YSYEKL.

This chain uses TRBV7-9 with TRBJ2-5, with TRBD2 matching over 13 bases. Germline loops: CDR1 SEHNR, CDR2 FQNEAQ (reference sequence). The CDR3 has 16 amino acids. After removal of 5 bases from V and 6 bases from J, the junction contained 9 bases not matched to a gene. CDR3 sequence (DNA): TGTGCCAGCAGCATCACTAGCGGGAGGGCCGGGAAGACCCAGTACTTC. As protein: CASSITSGRAGKTQYF.

This chain links TRBV2 with TRBJ1-2, with a weak D call TRBD1 (6 bases). CDR1 and CDR2 (germline): SNHLY, FYNNEI. This CDR3 has 15 residues. The germline V and J ends were trimmed by 0 bases and 3 bases, with 11 bases remaining between them. The CDR3 bases are TGTGCCAGCAGTGAAGCCCGGGACATACACTATGGCTACACCTTC. Translated: CASSEARDIHYGYTF.

The J gene is TRBJ1-1, the V gene TRBV19, with 9 bases identical to TRBD1. Trimming at V came to 5 bases and at J to 7 bases, leaving 11 bases not matched to a gene. The CDR3 totals 15 residues. Looked up from germline, CDR1 is LNHDA and CDR2 is SQIVND (reference sequence). This CDR3 reads CASSPGTGFVDEAFF. The CDR3, as DNA: TGTGCCAGTAGTCCCGGGACAGGGTTTGTTGATGAAGCTTTCTTT.

This clone showed up many times. The chain couples TRBV29-1 to TRBJ2-7; a weak D match, TRBD1 (5 bases). The germline V gene has CDR1 SQVTM and CDR2 ANQGSEA. This CDR3 is 13 amino acids long. Trimming stripped 5 bases from V and 3 bases from J, with 14 bases between. CDR3 coding DNA: TGCAGCGTTCGGCCCGACAGACACTACGAGCAGTACTTC. This gives the protein CSVRPDRHYEQYF.

The rearrangement joins TRBV28 to TRBJ2-7, with a tentative D call TRBD2 (6 bases). The V gene lost 5 bases and the J gene lost 2 bases, with 13 bases spanning the gap. The CDR3 spans 14 residues. Germline V CDR1 and CDR2: MDHEN, SYDVKM. The CDR3 protein is CASSHGLPPYEQYF. The CDR3 region has the DNA TGTGCCAGCAGTCATGGACTACCTCCCTACGAGCAGTACTTC.

The chain links TRBV11-2 to TRBJ2-2; 16 bases map to TRBD2. J was trimmed by 3 bases and V by 5 bases; bases with no gene match: 9. From germline, CDR1 is SGHAT and CDR2 FQNNGV. This CDR3 region has 19 residues. In DNA form, the CDR3 reads TGTGCCAGCAGCCCCCCGGGACTAGCGGGAGGGCGAGACACCGGGGAGCTGTTTTTT. Its protein product is CASSPPGLAGGRDTGELFF.

The V call is TRBV7-9, the J call TRBJ2-2; TRBD2 matches at 8 bases. CDR3 length equals 17 residues. With 4 bases clipped from V and 5 bases from J, the junction kept 12 bases outside the gene matches. Per germline, CDR1 SEHNR and CDR2 FQNEAQ (reference sequence). This CDR3 reads CASSYGLAGVGTGELFF. In DNA, the CDR3 is TGTGCCAGCAGCTACGGACTAGCCGGGGTTGGGACCGGGGAGCTGTTTTTT. Together with reference TRBV7-9 and TRBJ2-2, the CDR3 gives the full variable domain: DTGVSQNPRHKITKRGQNVTFRCDPISEHNRLYWYRQTLGQGPEFLTYFQNEAQLEKSRLLSDRFSAERPKGSFSTLEIQRTEQGDSAMYLCASSYGLAGVGTGELFFGEGSRLTVL.

This chain connects TRBV19 to TRBJ2-5; D unresolved. CDR1 and CDR2 (germline): LNHDA, SQIVND (reference sequence). Deletions cut 1 base from V and 1 base from J, with 13 bases between. The CDR3 contains 16 residues. The DNA of the CDR3 is TGTGCCAGTAGTATAGGTACGGGTGTCCGCCAAGAGACCCAGTACTTC. Its protein is CASSIGTGVRQETQYF.

The gene calls are TRBV4-1 and TRBJ2-7, with 8 positions matching TRBD2. J lost 3 bases, V lost 4 bases, and 5 bases had no gene match. There are 14 residues in the CDR3. CDR1 and CDR2 (germline): MGHRA, YSYEKL. The CDR3 bases are TGCGCCAGCAGCCCTCGGGAGGGGGTCTACGAGCAGTACTTC. It specifies CASSPREGVYEQYF.

The rearrangement links TRBV2 to TRBJ2-1; maybe TRBD2 (5 bases). Germline V gene lookup returns CDR1 SNHLY and CDR2 FYNNEI. Trimming shortened V by 3 bases and J by 6 bases, and 12 bases separated the two germline ends. The CDR3 is 14 amino acids. The CDR3 nucleotides are TGTGCCAGCAGTGAGTCCGGCCTAGCCAATGAGCAGTTCTTC. This encodes CASSESGLANEQFF.

J is TRBJ2-1 and V is TRBV5-4; 8 nucleotides match TRBD2. Germline-derived CDR1 and CDR2 are SGHNT and YYREEE (reference sequence). The junction had 5 bases not matched to a gene; V was cut back by 7 bases and J by 5 bases. This CDR3 has 13 residues. Written as DNA, the CDR3 is TGTGCCAGCGGCGGACTAGCCCACAATGAGCAGTTCTTC. This sequence encodes CASGGLAHNEQFF.

V usage is TRBV5-3 and J usage is TRBJ2-7; D is perhaps TRBD1 (6 bases). TRBV5-3 is an open reading frame whose function is uncertain. The CDR3 length is 14 residues. Trimming took 4 bases from V and 3 from J, leaving 14 bases between them. In DNA, the CDR3 is TGTGCCAGAAGCCGAAGACAGGTGGGCTACGAGCAGTACTTC. It specifies CARSRRQVGYEQYF.

This rearrangement joins TRBV7-9 to TRBJ2-5; weak D call: TRBD1 (6 bases). Germline values: CDR1 SEHNR, CDR2 FQNEAQ (reference sequence). This CDR3 is built from 15 residues. Trimming took 5 bases from V and 4 from J, leaving 17 bases between them. The CDR3 reads CASSLTQGFSETQYF. The CDR3, as DNA: TGTGCCAGCAGCCTTACCCAGGGGTTCTCAGAGACCCAGTACTTC.

The CDR3 nucleotides are TGCGCCAGCAGCTTGGGGGCTACAGGGCCCGCGAACACCGGGGAGCTGTTTTTT. Translated: CASSLGATGPANTGELFF. This chain joins TRBV5-1 and TRBJ2-2; possibly TRBD1 for D (6 bases). Trimming removed 0 bases at V and 0 bases at J, with 15 bases between. The CDR3 is 18 amino acids. The germline CDR1 and CDR2 sequences are SGHRS and YFSETQ.

This sequence joins TRBV10-1 and TRBJ2-1; TRBD2 agrees at 12 bases. The V gene end was trimmed by 4 bases and the J gene end by 7 bases; junction bases not matched to a gene: 8. The germline V gene encodes CDR1 WNHNN and CDR2 SYGVQD (reference sequence). This CDR3 is built from 16 residues. The CDR3 bases are TGCGCCAGCAGTGGCCTCGGACTAGCGGGACGAAATGAGCAGTTCTTC. Protein sequence: CASSGLGLAGRNEQFF.

The J gene is TRBJ2-7, the V gene TRBV5-1; 7 positions agree with TRBD1. The CDR3 has 16 residues. Trimming cost V 0 bases and J 5 bases; bases outside gene matches: 11. Germline CDR1 reads SGHRS; CDR2 reads YFSETQ. CDR3 protein: CASSLDGTAVWDEQYF. CDR3 nucleotide sequence: TGCGCCAGCAGCTTGGACGGGACAGCGGTATGGGACGAGCAGTACTTC.

The gene calls are TRBV6-6 and TRBJ2-1, with 10 bases lining up with TRBD2. CDR1 and CDR2 from the germline V gene are MNHNY and SVGAGI (reference sequence). The CDR3 covers 18 residues. J gave up 7 bases and V 6 bases, and 18 bases lay outside the gene matches. The CDR3 region has the DNA TGTGCCAGCAGCCGACAGGGTGCGGTAGCGGGAGGTCGGAATGAGCAGTTCTTC. It specifies CASSRQGAVAGGRNEQFF.

This clone was detected only a few times. The chain has TRBV4-1 and TRBJ2-5, with 8 bases fitting TRBD1. V lost 1 base, J lost 5 bases, and 12 bases stayed unmatched. Germline CDR1 reads MGHRA; CDR2 reads YSYEKL. The CDR3 runs to 17 residues. The CDR3 spells CASSQAGGSTIGETQYF. Here the CDR3 DNA reads TGCGCCAGCAGCCAAGCAGGGGGCTCCACAATTGGGGAGACCCAGTACTTC.

The V call is TRBV27, the J call TRBJ2-6; a possible D gene is TRBD1 (6 bases). Germline V CDR1 and CDR2: MNHEY, SMNVEV (reference sequence). This CDR3 is 17 amino acids long. Trimming removed 2 bases from V and 0 bases from J, with 11 bases in between. This CDR3 is CASSLGGQGSGANVLTF. CDR3 nucleotides: TGTGCCAGCAGTTTAGGGGGCCAGGGCTCTGGGGCCAACGTCCTGACTTTC.

This sequence joins TRBV18 and TRBJ1-1; 7 bases match TRBD1. Germline loops: CDR1 KGHSH, CDR2 LQKENI. Trimming cost V 2 bases and J 1 base; bases outside gene matches: 7. The CDR3 contains 16 residues. CDR3 sequence reads: CASSPLEGARNTEAFF. The CDR3 coding sequence is TGTGCCAGCTCACCATTGGAGGGGGCCAGGAACACTGAAGCTTTCTTT.

The genes are TRBV5-8 and TRBJ2-6, with 10 nucleotides matching TRBD2. The CDR3 extends over 18 amino acids. J was trimmed by 4 bases and V by 0 bases; bases with no gene match: 7. Germline V lookup: CDR1 SGHTS, CDR2 YDEGEE. The CDR3 loop is CASSLVAGGASGANVLTF. The CDR3 DNA follows: TGTGCCAGCAGCTTGGTAGCGGGGGGCGCTTCCGGGGCCAACGTCCTGACTTTC.